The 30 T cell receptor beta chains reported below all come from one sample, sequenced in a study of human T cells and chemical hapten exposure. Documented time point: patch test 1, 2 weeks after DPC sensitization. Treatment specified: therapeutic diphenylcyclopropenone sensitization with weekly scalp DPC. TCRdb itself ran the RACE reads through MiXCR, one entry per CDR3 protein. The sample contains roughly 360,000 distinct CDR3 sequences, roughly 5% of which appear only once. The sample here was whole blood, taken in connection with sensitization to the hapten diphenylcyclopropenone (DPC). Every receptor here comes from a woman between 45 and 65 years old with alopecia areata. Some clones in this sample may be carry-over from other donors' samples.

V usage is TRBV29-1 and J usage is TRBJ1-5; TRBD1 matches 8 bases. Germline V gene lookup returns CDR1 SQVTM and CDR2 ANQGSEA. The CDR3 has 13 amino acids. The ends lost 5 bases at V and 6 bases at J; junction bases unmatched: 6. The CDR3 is CSVLQGVGQPQHF. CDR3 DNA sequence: TGCAGCGTTTTACAGGGGGTGGGTCAGCCCCAGCATTTT.

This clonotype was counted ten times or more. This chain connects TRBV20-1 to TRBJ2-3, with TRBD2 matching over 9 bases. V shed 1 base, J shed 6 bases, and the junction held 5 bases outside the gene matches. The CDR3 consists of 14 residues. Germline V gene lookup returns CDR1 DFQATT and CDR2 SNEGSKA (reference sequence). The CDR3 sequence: CSARARREGDTQYF. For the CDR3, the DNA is TGCAGTGCTAGAGCGCGGCGGGAGGGGGATACGCAGTATTTT.

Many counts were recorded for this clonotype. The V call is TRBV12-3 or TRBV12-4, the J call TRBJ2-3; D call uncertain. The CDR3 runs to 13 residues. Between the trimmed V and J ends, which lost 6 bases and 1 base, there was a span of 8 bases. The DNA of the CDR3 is TGTGCCAGCAGCTTTGGGGGCACAGATACGCAGTATTTT. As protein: CASSFGGTDTQYF.

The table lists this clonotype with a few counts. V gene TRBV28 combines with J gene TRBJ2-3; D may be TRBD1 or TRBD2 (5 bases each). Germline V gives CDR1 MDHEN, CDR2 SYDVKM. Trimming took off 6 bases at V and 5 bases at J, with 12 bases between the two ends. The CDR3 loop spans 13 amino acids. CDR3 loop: CASRDGAGDTQYF. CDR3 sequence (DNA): TGTGCCAGCAGGGACGGGGCCGGAGATACGCAGTATTTT.

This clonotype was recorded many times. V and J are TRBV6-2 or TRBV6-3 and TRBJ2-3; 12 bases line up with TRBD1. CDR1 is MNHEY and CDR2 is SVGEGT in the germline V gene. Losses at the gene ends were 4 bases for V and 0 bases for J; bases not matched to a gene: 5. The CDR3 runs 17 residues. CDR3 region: CASSSGTGGMSTDTQYF. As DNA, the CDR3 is TGTGCCAGCAGTTCCGGGACAGGGGGCATGAGCACAGATACGCAGTATTTT.

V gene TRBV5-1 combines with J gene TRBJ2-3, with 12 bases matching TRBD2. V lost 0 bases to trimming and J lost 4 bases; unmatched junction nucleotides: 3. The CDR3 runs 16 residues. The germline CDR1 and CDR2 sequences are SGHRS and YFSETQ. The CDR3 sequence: CASSLATSGSSDTQYF. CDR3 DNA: TGCGCCAGCAGCTTGGCGACTAGCGGGAGCTCAGATACGCAGTATTTT.

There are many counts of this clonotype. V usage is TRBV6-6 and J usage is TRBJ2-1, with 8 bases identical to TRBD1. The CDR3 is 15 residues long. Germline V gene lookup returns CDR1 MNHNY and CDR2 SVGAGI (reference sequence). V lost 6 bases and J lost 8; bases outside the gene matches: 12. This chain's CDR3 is CASRGPGQVPDEQFF. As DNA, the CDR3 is TGTGCCAGCAGAGGGCCGGGACAGGTGCCCGATGAGCAGTTCTTC.

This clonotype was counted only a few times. This CDR3 is CASSSSGVNTGELFF. The CDR3 DNA reads as TGTGCCAGCAGTTCTAGCGGGGTAAACACCGGGGAGCTGTTTTTT. The V gene is TRBV6-5, the J gene TRBJ2-2; 9 nucleotides align to TRBD2. Germline CDR1 is MNHEY and CDR2 is SVGAGI. The V gene end was trimmed by 4 bases and the J gene end by 2 bases; junction bases not matched to a gene: 2. The CDR3 is 15 amino acids.

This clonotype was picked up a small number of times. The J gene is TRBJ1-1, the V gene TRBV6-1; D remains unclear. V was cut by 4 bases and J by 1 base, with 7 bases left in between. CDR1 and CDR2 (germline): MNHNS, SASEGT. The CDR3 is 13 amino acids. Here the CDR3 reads CASSGMENTEAFF. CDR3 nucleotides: TGTGCCAGCAGTGGGATGGAGAACACTGAAGCTTTCTTT.

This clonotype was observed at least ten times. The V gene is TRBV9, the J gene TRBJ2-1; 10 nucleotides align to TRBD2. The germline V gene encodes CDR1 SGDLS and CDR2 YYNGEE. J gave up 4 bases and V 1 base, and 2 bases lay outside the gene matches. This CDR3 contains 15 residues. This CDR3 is CASSVTSGVYNEQFF. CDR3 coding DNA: TGTGCCAGCAGCGTAACTAGCGGGGTGTACAATGAGCAGTTCTTC.

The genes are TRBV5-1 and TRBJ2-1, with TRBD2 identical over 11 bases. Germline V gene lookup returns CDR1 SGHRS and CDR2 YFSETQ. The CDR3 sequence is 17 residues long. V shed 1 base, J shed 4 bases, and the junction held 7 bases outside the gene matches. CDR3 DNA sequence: TGCGCCAGCAGCTTGAGGCTAGCGGGAGGCGATTACAATGAGCAGTTCTTC. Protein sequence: CASSLRLAGGDYNEQFF.

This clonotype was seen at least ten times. This CDR3 reads CSVGGGGGFTEAFF. The CDR3 DNA sequence: TGCAGCGTTGGAGGGGGAGGGGGCTTCACTGAAGCTTTCTTT. The chain has TRBV29-1 and TRBJ1-1, with 7 bases fitting TRBD1. The CDR3 has 14 amino acids. V shed 4 bases, J shed 4 bases, and the junction held 9 bases outside the gene matches. Germline V lookup: CDR1 SQVTM, CDR2 ANQGSEA. Supplemented by reference TRBV29-1 and TRBJ1-1, the full variable domain reads SAVISQKPSRDICQRGTSLTIQCQVDSQVTMMFWYRQQPGQSLTLIATANQGSEATYESGFVIDKFPISRPNLTFSTLTVSNMSPEDSSIYLCSVGGGGGFTEAFFGQGTRLTVV.

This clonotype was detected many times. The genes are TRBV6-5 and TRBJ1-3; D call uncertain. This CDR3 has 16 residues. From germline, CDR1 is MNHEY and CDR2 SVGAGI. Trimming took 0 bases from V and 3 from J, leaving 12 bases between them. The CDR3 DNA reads TGTGCCAGCAGTTACTCGAGCTGGTCGGATGGAAACACCATATATTTT. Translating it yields CASSYSSWSDGNTIYF.

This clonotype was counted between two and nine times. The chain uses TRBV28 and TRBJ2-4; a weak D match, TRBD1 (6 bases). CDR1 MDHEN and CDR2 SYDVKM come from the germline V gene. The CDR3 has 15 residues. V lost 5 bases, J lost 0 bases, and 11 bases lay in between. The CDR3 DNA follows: TGTGCCAGCAGTCGGACAGCTCTAGCCAAAAACATTCAGTACTTC. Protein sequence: CASSRTALAKNIQYF.

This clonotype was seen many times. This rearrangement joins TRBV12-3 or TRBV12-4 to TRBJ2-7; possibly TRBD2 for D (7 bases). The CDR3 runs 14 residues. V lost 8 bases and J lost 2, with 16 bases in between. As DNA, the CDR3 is TGTGCCAGCGGTCGGGGGGCGCCCACCTACGAGCAGTACTTC. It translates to CASGRGAPTYEQYF.

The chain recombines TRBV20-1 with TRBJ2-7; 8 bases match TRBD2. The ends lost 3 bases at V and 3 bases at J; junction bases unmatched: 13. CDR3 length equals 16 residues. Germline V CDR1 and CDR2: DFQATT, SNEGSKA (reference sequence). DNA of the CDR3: TGCAGTGCTAGTCCCCCCATTAGCGGGGTTCTCTACGAGCAGTACTTC. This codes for CSASPPISGVLYEQYF.

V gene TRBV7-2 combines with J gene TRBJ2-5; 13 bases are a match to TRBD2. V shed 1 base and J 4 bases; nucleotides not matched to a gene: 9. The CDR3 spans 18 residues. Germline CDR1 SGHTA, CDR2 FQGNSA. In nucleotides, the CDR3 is TGTGCCAGCAGCTTAGATAGGACTAGCGGGAGATTTGGAGAGACCCAGTACTTC. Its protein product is CASSLDRTSGRFGETQYF. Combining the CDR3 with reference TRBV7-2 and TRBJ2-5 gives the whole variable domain GAGVSQSPSNKVTEKGKDVELRCDPISGHTALYWYRQSLGQGLEFLIYFQGNSAPDKSGLPSDRFSAERTGGSVSTLTIQRTQQEDSAVYLCASSLDRTSGRFGETQYFGPGTRLLVL.

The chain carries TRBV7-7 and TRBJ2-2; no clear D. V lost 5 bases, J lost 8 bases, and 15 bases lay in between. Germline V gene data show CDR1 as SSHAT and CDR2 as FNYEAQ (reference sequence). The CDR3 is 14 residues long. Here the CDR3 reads CASSPSLTLGELFF. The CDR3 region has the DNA TGTGCCAGCAGCCCATCCCTTACTTTAGGGGAGCTGTTTTTT.

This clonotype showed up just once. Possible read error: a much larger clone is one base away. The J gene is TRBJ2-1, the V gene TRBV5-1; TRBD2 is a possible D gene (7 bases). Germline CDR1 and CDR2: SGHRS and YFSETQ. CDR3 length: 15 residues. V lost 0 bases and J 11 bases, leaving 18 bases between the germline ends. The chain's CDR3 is CASSLGPGEGNKQFF. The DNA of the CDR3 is TGCGCCAGCAGCTTGGGCCCAGGGGAGGGGAATAAGCAGTTCTTC.

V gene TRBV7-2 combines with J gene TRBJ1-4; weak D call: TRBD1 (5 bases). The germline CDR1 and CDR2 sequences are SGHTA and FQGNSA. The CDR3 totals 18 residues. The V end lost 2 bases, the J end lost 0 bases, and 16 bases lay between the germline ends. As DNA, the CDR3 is TGTGCCAGCAGCTTAAGAGGTACAGGCGCCGCAACTAATGAAAAACTGTTTTTT. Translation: CASSLRGTGAATNEKLFF.

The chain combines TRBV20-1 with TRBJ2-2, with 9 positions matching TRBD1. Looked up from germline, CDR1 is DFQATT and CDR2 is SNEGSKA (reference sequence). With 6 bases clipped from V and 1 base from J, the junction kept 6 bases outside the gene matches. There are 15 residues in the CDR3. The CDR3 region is CSATQGAGNTGELFF. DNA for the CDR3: TGCAGTGCCACACAGGGGGCGGGGAACACCGGGGAGCTGTTTTTT.

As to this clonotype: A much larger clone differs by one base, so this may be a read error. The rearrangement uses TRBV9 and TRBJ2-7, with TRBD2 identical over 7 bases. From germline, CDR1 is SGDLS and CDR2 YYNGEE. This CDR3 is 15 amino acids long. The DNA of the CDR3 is TGTACCAGCAGCCCTTTTGGCGGGGGTACCTACGAGCAGTACTTC. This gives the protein CTSSPFGGGTYEQYF.

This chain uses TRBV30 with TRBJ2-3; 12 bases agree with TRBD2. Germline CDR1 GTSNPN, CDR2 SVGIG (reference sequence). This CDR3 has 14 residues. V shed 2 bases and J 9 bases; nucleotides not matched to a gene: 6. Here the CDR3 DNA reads TGTGCCTGGAGTCTAGCGGGAGGGCCGGGCACGCAGTATTTT. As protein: CAWSLAGGPGTQYF.

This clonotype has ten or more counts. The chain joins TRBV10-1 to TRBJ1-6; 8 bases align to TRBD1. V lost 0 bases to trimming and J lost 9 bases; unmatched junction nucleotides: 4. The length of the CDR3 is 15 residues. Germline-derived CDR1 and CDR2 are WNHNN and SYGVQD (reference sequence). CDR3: CASSESTGVASPLHF. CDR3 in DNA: TGCGCCAGCAGTGAGTCGACAGGGGTGGCTTCACCCCTCCACTTT.

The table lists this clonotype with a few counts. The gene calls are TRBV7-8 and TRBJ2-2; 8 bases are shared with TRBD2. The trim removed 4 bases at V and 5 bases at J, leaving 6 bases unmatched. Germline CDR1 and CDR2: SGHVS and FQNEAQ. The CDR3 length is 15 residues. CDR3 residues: CASSSTRGATGELFF. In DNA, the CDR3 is TGTGCCAGCAGCTCTACGCGGGGGGCAACCGGGGAGCTGTTTTTT. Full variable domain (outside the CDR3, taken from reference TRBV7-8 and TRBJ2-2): GAGVSQSPRYKVAKRGQDVALRCDPISGHVSLFWYQQALGQGPEFLTYFQNEAQLDKSGLPSDRFFAERPEGSVSTLKIQRTQQEDSAVYLCASSSTRGATGELFFGEGSRLTVL.

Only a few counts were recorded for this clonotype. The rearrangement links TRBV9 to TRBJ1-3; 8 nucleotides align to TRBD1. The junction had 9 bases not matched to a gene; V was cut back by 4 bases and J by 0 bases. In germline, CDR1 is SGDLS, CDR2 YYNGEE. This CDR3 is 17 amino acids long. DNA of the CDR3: TGTGCCAGCAGCTCCCAGACAGGGGCCAGCTCTGGAAACACCATATATTTT. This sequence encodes CASSSQTGASSGNTIYF.

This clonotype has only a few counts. The CDR3 sequence is CAISEATLPGSSYNEQFF. The CDR3 nucleotides read TGTGCCATCAGTGAGGCCACCCTCCCGGGGAGCTCCTACAATGAGCAGTTCTTC. This chain joins TRBV10-3 and TRBJ2-1, with D possibly being TRBD2 (5 bases). The length of the CDR3 is 18 residues. CDR1 and CDR2 (germline): ENHRY, SYGVKD. The germline V and J ends were trimmed by 2 bases and 0 bases, with 17 bases remaining between them.

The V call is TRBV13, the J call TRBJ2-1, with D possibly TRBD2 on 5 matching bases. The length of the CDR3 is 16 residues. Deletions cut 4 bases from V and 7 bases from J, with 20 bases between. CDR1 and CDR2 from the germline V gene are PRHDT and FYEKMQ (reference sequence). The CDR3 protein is CASSSLDGGFRNEQFF. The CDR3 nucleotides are TGTGCCAGCAGCTCCCTGGACGGAGGATTCAGGAATGAGCAGTTCTTC. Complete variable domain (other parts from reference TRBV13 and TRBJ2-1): AAGVIQSPRHLIKEKRETATLKCYPIPRHDTVYWYQQGPGQDPQFLISFYEKMQSDKGSIPDRFSAQQFSDYHSELNMSSLELGDSALYFCASSSLDGGFRNEQFFGPGTRLTVL.

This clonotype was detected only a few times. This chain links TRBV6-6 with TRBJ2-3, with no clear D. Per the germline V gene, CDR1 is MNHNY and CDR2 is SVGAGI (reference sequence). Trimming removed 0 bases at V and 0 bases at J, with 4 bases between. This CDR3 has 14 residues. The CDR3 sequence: CASSYSYSTDTQYF. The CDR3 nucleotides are TGTGCCAGCAGTTACTCGTATAGCACAGATACGCAGTATTTT.

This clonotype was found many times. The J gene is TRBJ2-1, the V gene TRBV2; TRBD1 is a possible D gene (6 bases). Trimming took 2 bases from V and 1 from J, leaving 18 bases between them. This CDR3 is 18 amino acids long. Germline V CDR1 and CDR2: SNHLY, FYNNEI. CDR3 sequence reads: CASSEPERQGLSYNEQFF. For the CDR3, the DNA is TGTGCCAGCAGTGAACCGGAAAGGCAGGGGCTTTCCTACAATGAGCAGTTCTTC.